This T cell receptor (beta chain) comes out of a study of response to subunit inactivated influenza vaccine. Study results and limitations: Each seasonal influenza vaccination, the authors suggested, recruits few new T cells.

One entry per CDR3 protein results from TCRdb running MiXCR on the RT-PCR reads. In the table there are about 480,000 distinct CDR3 sequences, 25% of which are singletons. Per the germline V gene, CDR1 is ENHRY and CDR2 is SYGVKD. The CDR3 has 15 residues. Trimming removed 2 bases from V and 4 bases from J, with 15 bases in between. This clonotype appeared a few times. Antigen specificity is unknown. J is TRBJ2-7 and V is TRBV10-3, with D maybe TRBD1 (5 bases). The receptor was isolated from a man aged 50-60 years who received an inactivated influenza vaccine. The sequenced sample was CD4+ T cells sorted from PBMCs, obtained around 5 days after vaccination. The CDR3 region is CAISEMPGNRYEQYF. The CDR3 coding sequence is TGTGCCATCAGTGAGATGCCAGGGAATAGATACGAGCAGTACTTC.